This T cell receptor (beta chain) was sequenced in a study of blood T cell repertoires in COVID-19. About the study: The United States, Italy and Spain were the sources of the acute and convalescent COVID-19 samples. PBMCs, B-cell-depleted T cells, or T cells provided the cDNA or gDNA that made up the material.

Authors' data handling: How many nucleated cells were present was estimated from reference gene primer amplification. Measured with immunoSEQ multiplex PCR; TCRdb has only the in-frame clones, and not every one. V, J and clone size derive from that table, while D and trimming were established from the DNA sequence. The sample holds about 330,000 clones, roughly 86% seen once. Seattle's cohort entered during active infection and was followed longitudinally. J gave up 7 bases and V 7 bases, and 18 bases lay outside the gene matches. This CDR3 is built from 16 residues. Germline values: CDR1 LNHDA, CDR2 SQIVND (reference sequence).

J is TRBJ1-2 and V is TRBV19; 7 nucleotides match TRBD1. This TCR came from a man aged 30-40 years with COVID-19, enrolled during active disease. The sample consisted of peripheral blood. CDR3 sequence: CASTPTFDRALGGYTF. For the CDR3, the DNA is TGTGCCAGTACCCCTACTTTTGACAGGGCCTTGGGTGGCTACACCTTC. Full variable domain (remainder filled in from reference TRBV19 and TRBJ1-2): DGGITQSPKYLFRKEGQNVTLSCEQNLNHDAMYWYRQDPGQGLRLIYYSQIVNDFQKGDIAEGYSVSREKKESFPLTVTSAQKNPTAFYLCASTPTFDRALGGYTFGSGTRLTVV.